This TCR beta chain was observed in a study of T cell responses to AZD1222 COVID-19 vaccine. CDR1 SEHNR and CDR2 FQNEAQ come from the germline V gene (reference sequence). This CDR3 is built from 14 residues. V gave up 5 bases and J gave up 2 bases, with 12 bases separating them. Study outcomes and limitations: Only a handful of AZD1222 recipients, five to seven in all, had baseline seropositivity. Recipients of two AZD1222 doses showed rising Spike-specific TCR breadth and depth.

Produced via immunoSEQ multiplex PCR; TCRdb's table is partial and in-frame only. The sample includes around 140,000 clones, 85% of them seen just once. With regard to this clone: Its antigen is as yet unknown.

The sample here was peripheral blood, taken 28 days after the second dose of the MenACWY control vaccine. This clonotype originated in an adult who received the MenACWY meningococcal vaccine as a control. This chain uses TRBV7-9 with TRBJ1-2, with a tentative D call TRBD1 (5 bases). DNA of the CDR3: TGTGCCAGCAGCCGAAGGGGCACCAACTATGGCTACACCTTC. It is translated as CASSRRGTNYGYTF.